The 17 T cell receptor beta chains presented below share a single source sample, sequenced in a study of human thymus T cells. Generated by immunoSEQ multiplex PCR, the TCRdb table keeps only in-frame clones and is missing some. This table holds roughly 130,000 clones, about 94% found once. Thymus specimens were resections from corrective heart surgery. The sequenced sample was thymus tissue. These receptors all stem from a boy under three years old with a congenital heart defect but otherwise immunologically healthy.

The V gene is TRBV29-1, the J gene TRBJ1-2; 8 nucleotides line up with TRBD1. CDR1 SQVTM and CDR2 ANQGSEA come from the germline V gene. This CDR3 is 14 amino acids long. The V and J ends lost 4 bases and 1 base, in that order; junction bases with no gene match: 5. For the CDR3, the DNA is TGCAGCGTTGCCGAGGACAGGGTTAACTATGGCTACACCTTC. The encoded protein is CSVAEDRVNYGYTF.

As regards this clone: The sample contains more than one DNA sequence encoding this CDR3. CDR3 sequence reads: CASSPTGYGYTF. The CDR3 bases are TGTGCCAGCAGTCCGACAGGGTATGGCTACACCTTC. This chain links TRBV28 with TRBJ1-2; 7 bases agree with TRBD1. V lost 5 bases, J lost 5 bases, and 2 bases stayed unmatched. This CDR3 is 12 amino acids long. Germline V gives CDR1 MDHEN, CDR2 SYDVKM.

The rearrangement uses TRBV9 and TRBJ2-3; D is unresolved. V was cut by 4 bases and J by 3 bases, with 15 bases left in between. Germline V gives CDR1 SGDLS, CDR2 YYNGEE. There are 15 residues in the CDR3. CDR3 loop: CASSPEILSTDTQYF. In DNA, the CDR3 is TGTGCCAGCAGCCCTGAAATCCTTTCGACAGATACGCAGTATTTT.

J is TRBJ2-7 and V is TRBV4-3; the D is unclear. Germline V gene lookup returns CDR1 LGHNA and CDR2 YSLEER. This CDR3 is 11 amino acids long. Deletions cut 4 bases from V and 2 bases from J, with 3 bases between. This chain's CDR3 is CASSPTYEQYF. CDR3 DNA sequence: TGCGCCAGCAGCCCGACCTACGAGCAGTACTTC.

This clone was seen only once. This chain joins TRBV5-4 and TRBJ2-2, with a possible D match to TRBD1 (6 bases). The V gene's germline CDR1 is SGHNT and CDR2 YYREEE (reference sequence). The CDR3 runs 14 residues. V was trimmed by 3 bases and J by 4 bases, leaving 10 bases between them. The chain's CDR3 is CASSSPGVTGELFF. CDR3 sequence (DNA): TGTGCCAGCAGCTCTCCAGGGGTCACCGGGGAGCTGTTTTTT. Together with reference TRBV5-4 and TRBJ2-2, the CDR3 gives the full variable domain: ETGVTQSPTHLIKTRGQQVTLRCSSQSGHNTVSWYQQALGQGPQFIFQYYREEENGRGNFPPRFSGLQFPNYSSELNVNALELDDSALYLCASSSPGVTGELFFGEGSRLTVL.

The rearrangement joins TRBV2 to TRBJ2-7; D remains unclear. The germline V gene encodes CDR1 SNHLY and CDR2 FYNNEI. V lost 3 bases and J 6 bases, leaving 12 bases between the germline ends. This CDR3 is 13 amino acids long. CDR3 in amino acids: CASSDWKGLEQYF. CDR3 nucleotides: TGTGCCAGCAGTGATTGGAAGGGTCTCGAGCAGTACTTC. Based on the CDR3 plus reference TRBV2 and TRBJ2-7, the full variable domain is EPEVTQTPSHQVTQMGQEVILRCVPISNHLYFYWYRQILGQKVEFLVSFYNNEISEKSEIFDDQFSVERPDGSNFTLKIRSTKLEDSAMYFCASSDWKGLEQYFGPGTRLTVT.

V is TRBV25-1 and J is TRBJ1-4; D unclear. Germline V gene lookup returns CDR1 MGHDK and CDR2 SYGVNS. CDR3 length equals 11 residues. The V and J ends lost 3 bases and 8 bases respectively, with 4 bases between them. CDR3 DNA sequence: TGTGCCAGCAGTGACCGGGAAAAACTGTTTTTT. Translating gives CASSDREKLFF.

This clone was observed a single time. This rearrangement joins TRBV5-4 to TRBJ1-1, with a weak D call TRBD1 (6 bases). Germline V gene sequence: CDR1 SGHNT, CDR2 YYREEE (reference sequence). This CDR3 contains 15 residues. V gave up 0 bases and J gave up 6 bases, with 15 bases separating them. The DNA for the CDR3 is TGTGCCAGCAGCTTGGAGGCCAGGGGAGGAGCTGAAGCTTTCTTT. Translating gives CASSLEARGGAEAFF.

This clone was recorded once. The V gene is TRBV27, the J gene TRBJ2-7, with D maybe TRBD1 (5 bases). V lost 5 bases, J lost 7 bases, and 15 bases lay in between. Germline CDR1 MNHEY, CDR2 SMNVEV (reference sequence). This CDR3 is 13 amino acids long. The CDR3 loop is CASSPIGDEEQYF. CDR3 DNA sequence: TGTGCCAGCAGTCCTATAGGGGATGAAGAGCAGTACTTC.

The chain combines TRBV28 with TRBJ1-1; D gene uncertain. Germline-derived CDR1 and CDR2 are MDHEN and SYDVKM. Trimming removed 2 bases from V and 2 bases from J, with 15 bases in between. This CDR3 is built from 16 residues. CDR3 bases: TGTGCCAGCAGTTTAAGTGTGAGATCCTTAAACACTGAAGCTTTCTTT. Its protein is CASSLSVRSLNTEAFF.

This clone has just one count. J is TRBJ2-5 and V is TRBV9; no firm D call. The CDR3 consists of 15 residues. Germline V lookup: CDR1 SGDLS, CDR2 YYNGEE. Trimming stripped 2 bases from V and 2 bases from J, with 13 bases between. CDR3 in DNA: TGTGCCAGCAGCGTCACGCCGAGGCAGCAAGAGACCCAGTACTTC. As protein: CASSVTPRQQETQYF.

The chain employs TRBV29-1 and TRBJ2-1; D is unclear. The CDR3 has 11 residues. The germline V gene has CDR1 SQVTM and CDR2 ANQGSEA. The ends were cut back, 6 bases at V and 7 bases at J, with 10 bases in the middle. This chain's CDR3 is CSVSGKNEQFF. Written as DNA, the CDR3 is TGCAGCGTCTCAGGCAAGAATGAGCAGTTCTTC.

The CDR3 sequence is CASSLAEFPAAQYF. In DNA, the CDR3 is TGTGCCAGCAGCTTAGCTGAGTTCCCAGCGGCGCAGTACTTC. The chain has TRBV7-9 and TRBJ2-7; possible D gene TRBD2, 5 bases. CDR1 is SEHNR, CDR2 FQNEAQ, per germline (reference sequence). This CDR3 contains 14 residues. V was pared by 0 bases and J by 9 bases, with 15 bases between.

The chain is built from TRBV6-1 and TRBJ1-2; no reliable D call. The germline gives CDR1 MNHNS, CDR2 SASEGT. Trimming shortened V by 4 bases and J by 4 bases, and 13 bases separated the two germline ends. The CDR3 is made up of 14 amino acids. The DNA of the CDR3 is TGTGCCAGCAGTGGTCTTGGGCAGCGCTATGGCTACACCTTC. The encoded protein is CASSGLGQRYGYTF.

The chain joins TRBV5-6 to TRBJ1-1; a weak D match, TRBD1 (6 bases). V was shortened by 4 bases and J by 3 bases, with 13 bases between the two germline ends. Germline values: CDR1 SGHDT, CDR2 YYEEEE. The CDR3 is 14 residues long. The DNA for the CDR3 is TGTGCCAGCAGCCCGCGGGCAGGGGACACTGAAGCTTTCTTT. Its protein is CASSPRAGDTEAFF.

This chain's CDR3 is CASSQAVLAGGPETQYF. CDR3 DNA: TGTGCCAGCAGCCAAGCCGTTCTAGCGGGGGGGCCGGAGACCCAGTACTTC. The rearrangement joins TRBV14 to TRBJ2-5; 12 positions agree with TRBD2. The CDR3 has 17 amino acids. Looked up from germline, CDR1 is SGHDN and CDR2 is FVKESK. Trimming at V came to 1 base and at J to 5 bases, leaving 8 bases not matched to a gene.

The rearrangement uses TRBV4-2 and TRBJ2-2; D remains unclear. Germline V CDR1 and CDR2: LGHNA, YNFKEQ. The CDR3 covers 14 residues. V was clipped by 0 bases and J by 10 bases, with 12 bases between them. The DNA of the CDR3 is TGTGCCAGCAGCCAAGATATATCGCCTCAGGAGCTGTTTTTT. It specifies CASSQDISPQELFF.